This passage covers 10 T cell receptor beta chains from one sample sequenced in a study of T cell repertoires in cytomegalovirus infection (dated by TCRdb to about 2019). The treatment or condition label for this specimen denotes: in vitro stimulation with specific CMV peptide epitopes to enrich CMV-specific T cells. For these receptors, no antigen is known. The instrument was an Illumina HiSeq 1500. TCRdb's own reprocessing of the public reads used fastp at Q25 and MiXCR and kept productive beta chains. Each CDR3 protein appears once, grouped with its most common genes and DNA. The sample records fewer than 1,000,000 distinct CDR3 sequences, about a third of which are singletons. The ten largest clones represent around 15% of the sample. The sequencing used cultured CD8+ T cells from PBMCs, collected from culture after CMV antigen stimulation. All receptors derive from a human donor in good health (CMV status not recorded). Some clones in this sample may be carry-over from other donors' samples.

The V and J genes are TRBV27 and TRBJ1-2, with 9 bases identical to TRBD1. The germline V gene encodes CDR1 MNHEY and CDR2 SMNVEV (reference sequence). The CDR3 extends over 17 amino acids. V lost 5 bases and J lost 2; bases outside the gene matches: 12. The CDR3 DNA is TGTGCCAGCAGTCCCACCGGGACAGGGACCATAAACTATGGCTACACCTTC. Protein sequence: CASSPTGTGTINYGYTF.

The chain combines TRBV6-2 or TRBV6-3 with TRBJ1-5, with D tentatively TRBD1 (5 bases). CDR3 length: 16 residues. Germline lookup yields CDR1 MNHEY and CDR2 SVGEGT. Deletions cut 7 bases from V and 5 bases from J, with 21 bases between. The CDR3 sequence: CASTVTGPRFYQPQHF. In nucleotides, the CDR3 is TGTGCCAGCACTGTTACGGGGCCACGATTCTATCAGCCCCAGCATTTT.

This clonotype occurred a few times. The genes are TRBV27 and TRBJ1-6, with 7 nucleotides matching TRBD1. Germline CDR1 and CDR2: MNHEY and SMNVEV (reference sequence). The V segment lost 6 bases and the J segment 0 bases; nucleotides outside the gene matches: 8. This CDR3 is 17 amino acids long. CDR3 nucleotide sequence: TGTGCCAGCAGCCCAATTCAGGGGGACTCCTATAATTCACCCCTCCACTTT. It translates to CASSPIQGDSYNSPLHF.

The chain carries TRBV7-6 and TRBJ2-3, with D unresolved. This CDR3 is built from 11 residues. Germline loops: CDR1 SGHVS, CDR2 FNYEAQ. V was shortened by 7 bases and J by 8 bases, with 10 bases between the two germline ends. The CDR3 reads CASKGRGTQYF. CDR3 DNA: TGTGCCAGCAAGGGCCGTGGTACGCAGTATTTT.

This clonotype has only a few counts. CDR3 region: CATSGLAGGRLRSSYNEQFF. The CDR3 DNA is TGTGCCACCAGCGGACTAGCGGGGGGCCGTTTAAGAAGTTCCTACAATGAGCAGTTCTTC. The chain uses TRBV15 and TRBJ2-1, with 14 bases that match TRBD2. This CDR3 has 20 residues. Germline CDR1 and CDR2: LNHNV and YYDKDF (reference sequence). The V segment lost 5 bases and the J segment 1 base; nucleotides outside the gene matches: 13.

The sample holds many counts of this clonotype. The chain joins TRBV7-6 to TRBJ2-5; no clear D gene. Per the germline V gene, CDR1 is SGHVS and CDR2 is FNYEAQ. V was clipped by 1 base and J by 5 bases, with 14 bases between them. CDR3 length: 15 residues. The CDR3 is CASSLEVGSWETQYF. In nucleotides, the CDR3 is TGTGCCAGCAGCTTAGAGGTAGGGTCGTGGGAGACCCAGTACTTC.

The chain links TRBV28 to TRBJ1-6; the D is unclear. Trimming left V 6 bases short and J 8 bases short, with 5 bases between. The CDR3 has 11 amino acids. Looked up from germline, CDR1 is MDHEN and CDR2 is SYDVKM. The DNA of the CDR3 is TGTGCCAGCAGCCTACATTCACCCCTCCACTTT. Protein: CASSLHSPLHF.

V and J are TRBV5-6 and TRBJ2-5, with D maybe TRBD2 (6 bases). Trimming removed 2 bases at V and 4 bases at J, with 15 bases between. Per germline, CDR1 SGHDT and CDR2 YYEEEE. The length of the CDR3 is 15 residues. The CDR3 bases are TGTGCCAGCAGCTTCCAGGGAGGTACGGGAGAGACCCAGTACTTC. The encoded protein is CASSFQGGTGETQYF.

This clonotype occurred many times. The chain couples TRBV7-9 to TRBJ2-6; perhaps TRBD1 as D (7 bases). CDR1 is SEHNR, CDR2 FQNEAQ, per germline (reference sequence). With 4 bases removed from V and 0 bases from J, the gap between germline ends came to 19 bases. There are 19 residues in the CDR3. The DNA of the CDR3 is TGTGCCAGCAGCTCCGGGGGACAGAAACCCTTCTCTGGGGCCAACGTCCTGACTTTC. Translation gives CASSSGGQKPFSGANVLTF.

This clonotype came up a few times. The CDR3 is CATSELSGRSNQPQHF. In nucleotides, the CDR3 is TGTGCCACCAGCGAACTGTCCGGGAGAAGCAATCAGCCCCAGCATTTT. This chain links TRBV24-1 with TRBJ1-5; D gene ambiguous. V was pared by 7 bases and J by 1 base, with 16 bases between. The CDR3 extends over 16 amino acids. The V gene's germline CDR1 is KGHDR and CDR2 SFDVKD.